This T cell receptor (beta chain) was sequenced in a study of beta chain features in type 1 diabetes. Expressed TCRB transcripts were sequenced after all isolated RNA was converted to cDNA. Assay: immunoSEQ multiplex PCR; the TCRdb copy retains only in-frame clones and omits some. The data contain roughly 140,000 clones, 11% of them singletons. The CDR3 has 14 residues. Looked up from germline, CDR1 is ENHRY and CDR2 is SYGVKD. Trimming removed 4 bases at V and 5 bases at J, with 15 bases between. Sequencing was performed on central memory CD4+ T cells from blood. This sequence originates from a man between 18 and 29 years old in good health. This sequence joins TRBV10-3 and TRBJ2-7; D is undetermined. This CDR3 reads CAISASGPTNEQYF. CDR3 DNA sequence: TGTGCCATCAGTGCCTCGGGCCCCACGAACGAGCAGTACTTC.